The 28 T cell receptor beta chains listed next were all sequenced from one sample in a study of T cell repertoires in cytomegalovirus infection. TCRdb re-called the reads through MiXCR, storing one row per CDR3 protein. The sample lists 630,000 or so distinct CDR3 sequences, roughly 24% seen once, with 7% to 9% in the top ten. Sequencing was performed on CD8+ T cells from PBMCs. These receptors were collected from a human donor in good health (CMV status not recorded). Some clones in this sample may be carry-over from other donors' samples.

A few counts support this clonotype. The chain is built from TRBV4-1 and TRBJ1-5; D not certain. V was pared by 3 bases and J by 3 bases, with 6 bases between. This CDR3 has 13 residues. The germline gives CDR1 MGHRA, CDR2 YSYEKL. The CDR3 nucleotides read TGCGCCAGCAGCCAGGGGTACAATCAGCCCCAGCATTTT. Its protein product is CASSQGYNQPQHF.

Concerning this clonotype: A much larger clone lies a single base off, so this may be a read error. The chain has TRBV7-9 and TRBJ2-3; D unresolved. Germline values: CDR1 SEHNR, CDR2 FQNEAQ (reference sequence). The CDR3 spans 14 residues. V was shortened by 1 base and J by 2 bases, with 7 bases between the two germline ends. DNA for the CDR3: TGTGCCAGCAGCTTAGAGAGTCCCACAGATACGCAGTATTTT. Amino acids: CASSLESPTDTQYF.

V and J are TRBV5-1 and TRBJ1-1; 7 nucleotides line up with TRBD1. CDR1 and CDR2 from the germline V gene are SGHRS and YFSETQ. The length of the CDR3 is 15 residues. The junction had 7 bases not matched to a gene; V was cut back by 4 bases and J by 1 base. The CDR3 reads CASSSWTGTNTEAFF. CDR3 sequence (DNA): TGCGCCAGCAGCAGTTGGACAGGCACGAACACTGAAGCTTTCTTT.

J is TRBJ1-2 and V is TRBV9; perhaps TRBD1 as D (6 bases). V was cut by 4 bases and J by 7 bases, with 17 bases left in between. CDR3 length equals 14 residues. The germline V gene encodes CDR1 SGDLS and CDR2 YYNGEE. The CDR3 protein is CASSYRTVPGGYTF. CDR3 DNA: TGTGCCAGCAGCTATCGGACAGTCCCGGGTGGCTACACCTTC.

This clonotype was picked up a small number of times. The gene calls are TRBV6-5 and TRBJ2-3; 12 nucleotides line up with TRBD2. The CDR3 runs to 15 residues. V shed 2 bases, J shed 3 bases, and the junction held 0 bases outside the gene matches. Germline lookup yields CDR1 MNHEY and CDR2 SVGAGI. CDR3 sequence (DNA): TGTGCCAGCAGTTACGGGACTAGCGGGACAGATACGCAGTATTTT. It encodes CASSYGTSGTDTQYF.

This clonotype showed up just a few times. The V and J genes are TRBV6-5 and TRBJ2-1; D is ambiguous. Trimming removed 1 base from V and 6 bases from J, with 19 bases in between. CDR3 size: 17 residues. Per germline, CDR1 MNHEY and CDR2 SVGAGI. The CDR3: CASSYYGEVVGRNEQFF. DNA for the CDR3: TGTGCCAGCAGTTACTATGGTGAGGTCGTGGGCCGCAATGAGCAGTTCTTC.

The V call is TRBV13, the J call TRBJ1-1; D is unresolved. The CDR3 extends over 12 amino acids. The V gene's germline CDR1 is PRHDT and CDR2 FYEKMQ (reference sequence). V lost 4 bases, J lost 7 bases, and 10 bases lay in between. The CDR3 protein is CASSWGMGEAFF. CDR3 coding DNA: TGTGCCAGCAGCTGGGGTATGGGTGAAGCTTTCTTT.

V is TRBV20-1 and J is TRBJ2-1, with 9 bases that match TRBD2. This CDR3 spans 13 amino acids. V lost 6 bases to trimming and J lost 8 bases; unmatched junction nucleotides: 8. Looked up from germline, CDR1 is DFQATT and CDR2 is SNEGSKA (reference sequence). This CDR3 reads CSASSGGIYEQFF. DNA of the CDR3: TGCAGTGCCTCAAGCGGGGGGATTTATGAGCAGTTCTTC.

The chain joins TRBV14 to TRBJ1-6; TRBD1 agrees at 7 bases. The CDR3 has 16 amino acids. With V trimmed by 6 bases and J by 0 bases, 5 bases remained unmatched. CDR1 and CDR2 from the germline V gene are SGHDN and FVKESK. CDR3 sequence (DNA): TGTGCCAGCAGTCAGGACAGGCGCTCCTATAATTCACCCCTCCACTTT. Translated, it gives CASSQDRRSYNSPLHF.

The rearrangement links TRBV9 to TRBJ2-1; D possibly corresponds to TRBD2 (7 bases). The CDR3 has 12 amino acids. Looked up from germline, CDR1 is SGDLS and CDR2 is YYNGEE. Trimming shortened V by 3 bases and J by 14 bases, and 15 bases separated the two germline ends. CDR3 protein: CASSARGGSEFF. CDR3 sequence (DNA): TGTGCCAGCAGCGCCCGCGGGGGCTCAGAGTTCTTC.

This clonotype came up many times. This CDR3 is CASSAPGHSSYEQYF. Here the CDR3 DNA reads TGTGCCAGCAGCGCGCCGGGACACAGCTCCTACGAGCAGTACTTC. The chain combines TRBV7-6 with TRBJ2-7; the D gene is possibly TRBD1 (6 bases). Per germline, CDR1 SGHVS and CDR2 FNYEAQ. The CDR3 runs 15 residues. The V end was cut by 5 bases, the J end by 0 bases, with 14 bases between.

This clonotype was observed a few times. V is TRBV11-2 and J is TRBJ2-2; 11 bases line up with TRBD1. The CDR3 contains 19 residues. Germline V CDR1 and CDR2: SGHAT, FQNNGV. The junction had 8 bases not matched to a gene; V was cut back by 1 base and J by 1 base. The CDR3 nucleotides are TGTGCCAGCAGCTTAGTAGTCTGGACAGGGGGCGTGAACACCGGGGAGCTGTTTTTT. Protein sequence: CASSLVVWTGGVNTGELFF.

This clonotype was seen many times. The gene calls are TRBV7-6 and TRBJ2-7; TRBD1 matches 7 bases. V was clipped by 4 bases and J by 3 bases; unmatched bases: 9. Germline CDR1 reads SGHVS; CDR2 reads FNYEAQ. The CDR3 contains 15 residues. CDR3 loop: CASSSGPGQIYEQYV. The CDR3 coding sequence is TGTGCCAGCAGCTCTGGGCCGGGACAGATCTACGAGCAGTACGTC.

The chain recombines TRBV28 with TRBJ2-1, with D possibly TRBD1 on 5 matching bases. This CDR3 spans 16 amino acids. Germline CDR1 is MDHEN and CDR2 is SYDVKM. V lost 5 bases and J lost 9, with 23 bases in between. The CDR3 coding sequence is TGTGCCAGCAGTCTTACCCACACAGGTTACCCCTTTGAGCAGTTCTTC. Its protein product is CASSLTHTGYPFEQFF.

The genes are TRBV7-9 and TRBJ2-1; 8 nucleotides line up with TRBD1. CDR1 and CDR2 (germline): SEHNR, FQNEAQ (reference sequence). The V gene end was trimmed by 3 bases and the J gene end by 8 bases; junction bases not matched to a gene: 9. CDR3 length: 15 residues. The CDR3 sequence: CASSFGQGEIDEQFF. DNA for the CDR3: TGTGCCAGCAGCTTCGGACAGGGTGAGATTGATGAGCAGTTCTTC.

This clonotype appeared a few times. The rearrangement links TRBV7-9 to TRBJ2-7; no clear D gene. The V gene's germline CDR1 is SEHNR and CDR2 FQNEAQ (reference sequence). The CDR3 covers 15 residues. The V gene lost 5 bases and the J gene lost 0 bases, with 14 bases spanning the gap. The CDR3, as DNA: TGTGCCAGCAGCCGGCCGGCGATAAACTCCTACGAGCAGTACTTC. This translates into CASSRPAINSYEQYF.

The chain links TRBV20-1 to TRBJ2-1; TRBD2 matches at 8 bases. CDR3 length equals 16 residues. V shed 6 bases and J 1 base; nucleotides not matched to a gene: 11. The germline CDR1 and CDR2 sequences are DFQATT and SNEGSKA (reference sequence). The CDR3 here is CSAIQTGGVSYNEQFF. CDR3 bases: TGCAGTGCCATCCAAACGGGGGGGGTTTCCTACAATGAGCAGTTCTTC.

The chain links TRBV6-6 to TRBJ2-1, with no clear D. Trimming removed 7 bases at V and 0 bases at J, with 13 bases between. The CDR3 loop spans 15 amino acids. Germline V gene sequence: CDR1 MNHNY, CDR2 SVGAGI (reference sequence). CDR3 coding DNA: TGTGCCAGCAACCGTGAACAGAGCTCCTACAATGAGCAGTTCTTC. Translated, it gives CASNREQSSYNEQFF.

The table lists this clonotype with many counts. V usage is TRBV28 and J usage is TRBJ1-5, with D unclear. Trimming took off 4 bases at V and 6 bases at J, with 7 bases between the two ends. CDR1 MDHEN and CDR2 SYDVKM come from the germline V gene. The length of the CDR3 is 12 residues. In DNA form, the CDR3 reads TGTGCCAGCAGTTCGCTGGGTCAGCCCCAGCATTTT. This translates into CASSSLGQPQHF. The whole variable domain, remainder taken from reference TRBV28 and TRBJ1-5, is DVKVTQSSRYLVKRTGEKVFLECVQDMDHENMFWYRQDPGLGLRLIYFSYDVKMKEKGDIPEGYSVSREKKERFSLILESASTNQTSMYLCASSSLGQPQHFGDGTRLSIL.

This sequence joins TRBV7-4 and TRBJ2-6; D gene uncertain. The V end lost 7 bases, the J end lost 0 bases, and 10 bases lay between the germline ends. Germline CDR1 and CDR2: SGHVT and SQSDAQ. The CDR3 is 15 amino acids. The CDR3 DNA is TGTGCCAGCACCCCACTCAGCTCTGGGGCCAACGTCCTGACTTTC. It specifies CASTPLSSGANVLTF.

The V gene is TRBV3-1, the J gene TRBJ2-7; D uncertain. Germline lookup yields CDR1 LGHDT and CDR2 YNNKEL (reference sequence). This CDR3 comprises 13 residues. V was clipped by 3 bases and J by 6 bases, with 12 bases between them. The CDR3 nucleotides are TGTGCCAGCAGCCATACCTTTCCCGGCGAGCAGTACTTC. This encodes CASSHTFPGEQYF.

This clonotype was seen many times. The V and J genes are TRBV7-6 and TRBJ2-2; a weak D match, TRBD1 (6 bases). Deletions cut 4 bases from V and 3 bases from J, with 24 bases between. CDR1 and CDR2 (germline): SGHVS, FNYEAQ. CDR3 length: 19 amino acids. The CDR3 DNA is TGTGCCAGCAGCTCAGGGACACCCAAGGCGTCGACTTACACCGGGGAGCTGTTTTTT. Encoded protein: CASSSGTPKASTYTGELFF.

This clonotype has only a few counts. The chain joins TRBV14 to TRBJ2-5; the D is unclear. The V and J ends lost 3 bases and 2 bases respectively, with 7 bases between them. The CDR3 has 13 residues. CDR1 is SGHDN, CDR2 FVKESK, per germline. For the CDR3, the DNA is TGTGCCAGCAGCCAGCGTAGTCAAGAGACCCAGTACTTC. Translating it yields CASSQRSQETQYF.

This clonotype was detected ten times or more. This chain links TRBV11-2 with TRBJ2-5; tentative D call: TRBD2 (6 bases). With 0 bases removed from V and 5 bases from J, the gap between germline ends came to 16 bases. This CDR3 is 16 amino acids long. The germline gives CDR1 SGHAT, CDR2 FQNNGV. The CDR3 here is CASSLEGLPARETQYF. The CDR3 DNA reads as TGTGCCAGCAGCTTAGAGGGACTTCCAGCAAGGGAGACCCAGTACTTC.

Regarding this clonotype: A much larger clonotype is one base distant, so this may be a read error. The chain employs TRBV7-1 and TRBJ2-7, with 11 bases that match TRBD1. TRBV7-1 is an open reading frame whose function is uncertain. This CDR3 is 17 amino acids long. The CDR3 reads CVSSVPGQGERVYEQYF. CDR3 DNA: TGTGTCAGCAGCGTTCCGGGACAGGGGGAAAGGGTCTACGAGCAGTACTTC.

CDR3 protein: CASSLEDGLTGELFF. In nucleotides, the CDR3 is TGTGCCAGCAGCTTAGAGGACGGCCTCACCGGGGAGCTGTTTTTT. The chain combines TRBV11-2 with TRBJ2-2, with no clear D. This CDR3 contains 15 residues. Germline assignment: CDR1 SGHAT and CDR2 FQNNGV. The V gene lost 0 bases and the J gene lost 4 bases, with 9 bases spanning the gap.

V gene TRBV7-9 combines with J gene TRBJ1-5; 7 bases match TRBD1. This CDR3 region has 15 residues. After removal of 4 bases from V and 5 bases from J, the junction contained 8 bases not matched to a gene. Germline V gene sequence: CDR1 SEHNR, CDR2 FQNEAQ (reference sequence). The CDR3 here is CASSSDREVDQPQHF. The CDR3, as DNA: TGTGCCAGCAGCTCCGACAGGGAAGTGGATCAGCCCCAGCATTTT.

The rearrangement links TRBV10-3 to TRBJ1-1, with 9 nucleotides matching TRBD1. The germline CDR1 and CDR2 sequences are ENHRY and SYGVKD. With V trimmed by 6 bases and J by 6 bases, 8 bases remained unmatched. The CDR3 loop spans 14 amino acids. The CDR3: CAIRAGDRDPEAFF. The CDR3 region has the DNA TGTGCCATCAGGGCGGGGGACAGGGACCCTGAAGCTTTCTTT.